Below are 20 T cell receptor beta chains sequenced from a single sample in a study of regulatory T cells in long-lasting Graves disease. The time point here: persistent/refractory GD, antithyroid drugs over 5 years with positive TRAb. From PBMCs, RNA was extracted and then used to make the TCR library. With iRepertoire HTBI primers and Arm-PCR of CDR3 regions, TCR beta libraries were built. TCRdb itself ran the multiplex PCR reads through MiXCR, one entry per CDR3 protein. The sample lists hundreds of thousands of distinct CDR3 sequences, around 21% seen once, with approximately 7.8% in the top ten. The source was peripheral blood mononuclear cells (PBMCs), collected when the disease was refractory, from a patient treated with antithyroid drugs. The receptors originated from a female donor with Graves disease.

This chain connects TRBV11-2 to TRBJ2-3; D possibly corresponds to TRBD2 (6 bases). The V end lost 0 bases, the J end lost 2 bases, and 15 bases lay between the germline ends. This CDR3 is built from 17 residues. Looked up from germline, CDR1 is SGHAT and CDR2 is FQNNGV. As DNA, the CDR3 is TGTGCCAGCAGCTTAGATACCCACAGACTAGACACAGATACGCAGTATTTT. It specifies CASSLDTHRLDTDTQYF.

This chain connects TRBV18 to TRBJ1-2, with unresolved D. The ends were cut back, 3 bases at V and 8 bases at J, with 7 bases in the middle. CDR1 KGHSH and CDR2 LQKENI come from the germline V gene. There are 11 residues in the CDR3. CDR3 protein: CASSPKEGYTF. CDR3 sequence (DNA): TGTGCCAGCTCACCGAAGGAAGGCTACACCTTC. Full variable domain (outside the CDR3, taken from reference TRBV18 and TRBJ1-2): NAGVMQNPRHLVRRRGQEARLRCSPMKGHSHVYWYRQLPEEGLKFMVYLQKENIIDESGMPKERFSAEFPKEGPSILRIQQVVRGDSAAYFCASSPKEGYTFGSGTRLTVV.

This clonotype was counted only a few times. CDR3 nucleotide sequence: TGTGCCTGGGGACAGGGTTTGAACACTGAAGCTTTCTTT. This translates into CAWGQGLNTEAFF. The chain uses TRBV30 and TRBJ1-1; 8 bases map to TRBD1. Germline lookup yields CDR1 GTSNPN and CDR2 SVGIG (reference sequence). J was trimmed by 0 bases and V by 5 bases; bases with no gene match: 2. The CDR3 has 13 residues. Full variable domain (remainder filled in from reference TRBV30 and TRBJ1-1): SQTIHQWPATLVQPVGSPLSLECTVEGTSNPNLYWYRQAAGRGLQLLFYSVGIGQISSEVPQNLSASRPQDRQFILSSKKLLLSDSGFYLCAWGQGLNTEAFFGQGTRLTVV.

The J gene is TRBJ2-7, the V gene TRBV29-1; D tentatively fits TRBD1 or TRBD2 (5 bases each). Germline CDR1 SQVTM, CDR2 ANQGSEA. V was clipped by 6 bases and J by 9 bases, with 15 bases between them. The CDR3 runs to 11 residues. The CDR3 nucleotides read TGCAGCGTGGGGAGACAGAACGGGCAGTACTTC. Its translation: CSVGRQNGQYF.

This clonotype has ten or more counts. The chain employs TRBV28 and TRBJ1-1, with D possibly matching TRBD1 (6 bases). Germline CDR1 is MDHEN and CDR2 is SYDVKM. V was shortened by 7 bases and J by 0 bases, with 15 bases between the two germline ends. This CDR3 contains 15 residues. CDR3 in DNA: TGTGCCAGCACCGCACCCAAGGGGGTGAACACTGAAGCTTTCTTT. The encoded protein is CASTAPKGVNTEAFF.

The chain combines TRBV20-1 with TRBJ1-2, with 9 bases identical to TRBD1. CDR1 is DFQATT, CDR2 SNEGSKA, per germline (reference sequence). The CDR3 contains 14 residues. V lost 6 bases, J lost 6 bases, and 11 bases stayed unmatched. This CDR3 is CSADAGQGINGYTF. CDR3 DNA sequence: TGCAGTGCAGACGCGGGACAGGGCATAAATGGCTACACCTTC.

The rearrangement links TRBV11-2 to TRBJ1-1; D uncertain. Trimming took off 0 bases at V and 1 base at J, with 12 bases between the two ends. This CDR3 has 16 amino acids. Germline values: CDR1 SGHAT, CDR2 FQNNGV. CDR3 sequence (DNA): TGTGCCAGCAGCTTAGATCTCGGTTATTCGAACACTGAAGCTTTCTTT. This gives the protein CASSLDLGYSNTEAFF.

As to this clonotype: The junction differs from germline at one of its ends, possibly a read error. This sequence joins TRBV13 and TRBJ1-1; 12 nucleotides line up with TRBD1. This CDR3 is 17 amino acids long. Germline V gene sequence: CDR1 PRHDT, CDR2 FYEKMQ (reference sequence). DNA for the CDR3: TGTGCCAGCAGCCAATCCGGGACAGGGGGCCCCAACACTGAGGCTTTCTTT. Amino acid sequence: CASSQSGTGGPNTEAFF.

V is TRBV5-1 and J is TRBJ2-1, with D possibly matching TRBD2 (5 bases). Between the trimmed V and J ends, which lost 1 base and 3 bases, there was a span of 14 bases. CDR3 length: 16 amino acids. Per the germline V gene, CDR1 is SGHRS and CDR2 is YFSETQ. The CDR3 DNA follows: TGCGCCAGCAGCTTGACGGGGATTTCTGTCTACAATGAGCAGTTCTTC. Amino acids: CASSLTGISVYNEQFF.

In this sample, this clonotype turned up a few times. The chain uses TRBV12-3 or TRBV12-4 and TRBJ1-1; D ambiguous. The CDR3 runs to 14 residues. Between the trimmed V and J ends, which lost 4 bases and 4 bases, there was a span of 13 bases. CDR3: CASSSESLSTEAFF. CDR3 nucleotides: TGTGCCAGCAGTTCAGAGAGTTTGAGCACTGAAGCTTTCTTT.

The chain carries TRBV27 and TRBJ1-5; D gene uncertain. From germline, CDR1 is MNHEY and CDR2 SMNVEV (reference sequence). This CDR3 spans 15 amino acids. The V end lost 6 bases, the J end lost 2 bases, and 14 bases lay between the germline ends. In DNA, the CDR3 is TGTGCCAGCAGCCAAACGGCTGATGGCAATCAGCCCCAGCATTTT. It is translated as CASSQTADGNQPQHF.

On this clonotype itself: Because the CDR3 is missing its conserved closing phenylalanine or tryptophan, this is likely a read error. The chain uses TRBV10-3 and TRBJ1-2; D is undetermined. The CDR3 contains 12 residues. Germline assignment: CDR1 ENHRY and CDR2 SYGVKD. Trimming pared 0 bases from V and 8 bases from J, leaving 7 bases between. The CDR3 reads CAISESSDGYTV. CDR3 bases: TGTGCCATCAGTGAGTCGTCGGACGGCTACACCGTC.

This clonotype was detected a few times. This sequence joins TRBV6-1 and TRBJ1-4; 7 nucleotides align to TRBD1. In germline, CDR1 is MNHNS, CDR2 SASEGT. The trim removed 6 bases at V and 8 bases at J, leaving 6 bases unmatched. This CDR3 is built from 13 residues. CDR3 DNA sequence: TGTGCCAGCAGCCCGACAGGGAACGAAAAACTGTTTTTT. Protein product: CASSPTGNEKLFF.

The table lists this clonotype with a few counts. This chain connects TRBV19 to TRBJ1-5; perhaps TRBD1 as D (5 bases). The CDR3 spans 16 residues. Per germline, CDR1 LNHDA and CDR2 SQIVND (reference sequence). Trimming pared 6 bases from V and 3 bases from J, leaving 18 bases between. The CDR3 nucleotides read TGTGCCAGTAGCCCTCGAATGGGGCAGGCCAATCAGCCCCAGCATTTT. Its protein product is CASSPRMGQANQPQHF.

This clonotype has at least ten counts. V usage is TRBV11-3 and J usage is TRBJ2-2, with TRBD1 identical over 9 bases. V dropped 4 bases and J dropped 3; count of bases not matched to a gene: 3. CDR1 and CDR2 from the germline V gene are SGHNT and YENEEA. CDR3 size: 15 residues. As DNA, the CDR3 is TGTGCCAGCAGCTCCAGACAGGGGGACACCGGGGAGCTGTTTTTT. It codes for CASSSRQGDTGELFF.

At least ten counts were recorded for this clonotype. V usage is TRBV30 and J usage is TRBJ1-2; TRBD1 agrees at 7 bases. The CDR3 totals 13 residues. Germline V gene lookup returns CDR1 GTSNPN and CDR2 SVGIG (reference sequence). V was clipped by 4 bases and J by 2 bases; unmatched bases: 4. CDR3 region: CAWTTGENYGYTF. The CDR3 coding sequence is TGTGCCTGGACAACAGGGGAAAACTATGGCTACACCTTC.

This clonotype was observed a few times. This chain joins TRBV6-5 and TRBJ2-7; 7 nucleotides match TRBD1. Trimming removed 0 bases from V and 0 bases from J; junction bases left unmatched: 8. Germline CDR1 is MNHEY and CDR2 is SVGAGI. The CDR3 length is 17 residues. In DNA form, the CDR3 reads TGTGCCAGCAGTTACTCGCGAAACAGGGGAAGCTCCTACGAGCAGTACTTC. Its translation: CASSYSRNRGSSYEQYF.

This clonotype was observed a few times. The V gene is TRBV7-9, the J gene TRBJ2-7; D is unclear. Trimming removed 1 base from V and 5 bases from J, with 21 bases in between. The CDR3 is 17 residues long. Per germline, CDR1 SEHNR and CDR2 FQNEAQ (reference sequence). The CDR3 protein is CASSLVETPGPFHEQYF. CDR3 nucleotides: TGTGCCAGCAGCTTAGTCGAGACTCCCGGCCCGTTCCACGAGCAGTACTTC.

This clonotype has ten or more counts. The chain couples TRBV11-2 to TRBJ1-4; D is undetermined. Trimming cost V 1 base and J 8 bases, with 11 bases left between them. CDR3 length: 14 residues. Looked up from germline, CDR1 is SGHAT and CDR2 is FQNNGV. CDR3 sequence reads: CASSLGTVDEKLFF. The CDR3 DNA sequence: TGTGCCAGCAGCTTAGGGACGGTCGACGAAAAACTGTTTTTT.

There are many counts of this clonotype. The chain carries TRBV20-1 and TRBJ2-5; 7 bases agree with TRBD1. After removal of 3 bases from V and 4 bases from J, the junction contained 8 bases not matched to a gene. This CDR3 has 14 amino acids. CDR1 DFQATT and CDR2 SNEGSKA come from the germline V gene (reference sequence). CDR3 region: CSASMGTVPETQYF. In DNA, the CDR3 is TGCAGTGCTAGTATGGGGACAGTCCCAGAGACCCAGTACTTC.